Below are 14 T cell receptor beta chains sequenced from a single sample in a study. A single record per CDR3 protein comes from TCRdb applying MiXCR to the RT-PCR reads. Among about 700,000 distinct CDR3 sequences listed, over 12% were seen once. Sample: memory CD4+ T cells from blood. The receptors derive from a female donor in good health, serving as a healthy control.

The chain recombines TRBV10-2 with TRBJ2-6; TRBD1 aligns across 7 bases. Germline trimming cut 5 bases from V and 2 bases from J; bases unmatched to any gene: 6. Germline V gives CDR1 WSHSY, CDR2 SAAADI. The CDR3 spans 16 residues. CDR3 coding DNA: TGCGCCAGCAGTCCCGGGACAGTCGCTGGGGCCAACGTCCTGACTTTC. Its translation: CASSPGTVAGANVLTF.

This sequence joins TRBV2 and TRBJ2-3; TRBD2 matches 7 bases. The V segment lost 2 bases and the J segment 7 bases; nucleotides outside the gene matches: 15. Germline CDR1 SNHLY, CDR2 FYNNEI. The CDR3 is made up of 17 amino acids. CDR3 DNA sequence: TGTGCCAGCAGTGAATCGGGGGGAGGGGTAGGCGCATATACGCAGTATTTT. This codes for CASSESGGGVGAYTQYF.

This chain uses TRBV6-6 with TRBJ2-7; a possible D gene is TRBD2 (6 bases). Between the trimmed V and J ends, which lost 9 bases and 4 bases, there was a span of 16 bases. CDR3 length equals 13 residues. Germline CDR1 is MNHNY and CDR2 is SVGAGI (reference sequence). CDR3 in amino acids: CASRRELEYEQYF. CDR3 nucleotide sequence: TGTGCCAGTAGACGGGAGCTTGAATACGAGCAGTACTTC.

V and J are TRBV9 and TRBJ2-2; D is unresolved. The CDR3 spans 14 residues. Trimming left V 0 bases short and J 3 bases short, with 6 bases between. The germline gives CDR1 SGDLS, CDR2 YYNGEE. CDR3 protein: CASSVVWDTGELFF. The CDR3 DNA is TGTGCCAGCAGCGTAGTATGGGACACCGGGGAGCTGTTTTTT.

This clonotype was seen at least ten times. The rearrangement uses TRBV12-3 or TRBV12-4 and TRBJ1-5; D is uncertain. The V end lost 2 bases, the J end lost 5 bases, and 7 bases lay between the germline ends. This CDR3 is 13 amino acids long. CDR3 bases: TGTGCCAGCAGTTTACAGAGGCATCAGCCCCAGCATTTT. Translating it yields CASSLQRHQPQHF.

This clonotype was counted many times. J is TRBJ2-3 and V is TRBV5-1; D ambiguous. Germline CDR1 SGHRS, CDR2 YFSETQ. With 3 bases removed from V and 5 bases from J, the gap between germline ends came to 7 bases. This CDR3 has 12 amino acids. The CDR3 sequence: CASSYQRDTQYF. In nucleotides, the CDR3 is TGCGCCAGCAGCTATCAGAGAGATACGCAGTATTTT.

This chain joins TRBV20-1 and TRBJ2-3, with 9 bases matching TRBD1. CDR1 is DFQATT, CDR2 SNEGSKA, per germline (reference sequence). The V gene end was trimmed by 2 bases and the J gene end by 9 bases; junction bases not matched to a gene: 6. The CDR3 spans 13 residues. CDR3 region: CSARTPGQGTQYF. CDR3 nucleotides: TGCAGTGCTAGAACGCCGGGACAGGGAACGCAGTATTTT.

This clonotype came up a few times. The chain has TRBV3-1 and TRBJ1-5, with D possibly matching TRBD1 (5 bases). The ends were cut back, 0 bases at V and 6 bases at J, with 9 bases in the middle. Germline V gene sequence: CDR1 LGHDT, CDR2 YNNKEL (reference sequence). This CDR3 spans 14 amino acids. CDR3 region: CASSQDAGIQPQHF. The CDR3 DNA reads as TGTGCCAGCAGCCAAGATGCAGGGATTCAGCCCCAGCATTTT. Variable domain in full (rest from reference TRBV3-1 and TRBJ1-5): DTAVSQTPKYLVTQMGNDKSIKCEQNLGHDTMYWYKQDSKKFLKIMFSYNNKELIINETVPNRFSPKSPDKAHLNLHINSLELGDSAVYFCASSQDAGIQPQHFGDGTRLSIL.

This clonotype was picked up many times. The V and J genes are TRBV20-1 and TRBJ1-1, with 8 bases lining up with TRBD1. This CDR3 has 20 residues. The V and J ends lost 4 bases and 1 base, in that order; junction bases with no gene match: 23. Germline loops: CDR1 DFQATT, CDR2 SNEGSKA (reference sequence). CDR3 nucleotides: TGCAGTGCTACTCGGCCCTATATATGGACAGGGCGTAACTGGAACACTGAAGCTTTCTTT. Translating it yields CSATRPYIWTGRNWNTEAFF.

This clonotype has more than one count but fewer than ten. The rearrangement uses TRBV12-3 or TRBV12-4 and TRBJ1-1; no definite D call. V was shortened by 1 base and J by 3 bases, with 12 bases between the two germline ends. The CDR3 loop spans 15 amino acids. CDR3 coding DNA: TGTGCCAGCAGTTTAGAGGCGCGACGATACACTGAAGCTTTCTTT. Translated, it gives CASSLEARRYTEAFF.

This clonotype has more than one count but fewer than ten. V is TRBV27 and J is TRBJ2-2; D not resolved. The V end was cut by 3 bases, the J end by 4 bases, with 12 bases between. This CDR3 is built from 15 residues. Looked up from germline, CDR1 is MNHEY and CDR2 is SMNVEV (reference sequence). The CDR3 DNA follows: TGTGCCAGCAGTTTCGACGGCCTAATCACCGGGGAGCTGTTTTTT. Encoded protein: CASSFDGLITGELFF.

In this sample, this clonotype turned up many times. The J gene is TRBJ1-1, the V gene TRBV20-1; D may be TRBD1 (5 bases). V lost 2 bases to trimming and J lost 0 bases, with 16 bases between them. The CDR3 consists of 16 residues. Germline CDR1 and CDR2: DFQATT and SNEGSKA (reference sequence). The CDR3 nucleotides read TGCAGTGCTAGACCAGGGACCGCGACTATGAACACTGAAGCTTTCTTT. Protein: CSARPGTATMNTEAFF.

This clonotype was seen more than once but under ten times. This chain links TRBV5-4 with TRBJ2-1; TRBD2 matches 13 bases. The germline gives CDR1 SGHNT, CDR2 YYREEE (reference sequence). The CDR3 consists of 15 residues. Trimming took 4 bases from V and 8 from J; bases not matched to a gene: 6. The DNA of the CDR3 is TGTGCCAGCAGCCAGCGGACTAGCGGGAGCGATGAGCAGTTCTTC. Translation: CASSQRTSGSDEQFF.

This clonotype was counted between two and nine times. The V and J genes are TRBV5-1 and TRBJ2-7; D uncertain. The germline V gene has CDR1 SGHRS and CDR2 YFSETQ. V was shortened by 1 base and J by 6 bases, with 5 bases between the two germline ends. The CDR3 sequence is 11 residues long. The CDR3 sequence is CASSLLSEQYF. The CDR3 bases are TGCGCCAGCAGCTTGCTATCCGAGCAGTACTTC.